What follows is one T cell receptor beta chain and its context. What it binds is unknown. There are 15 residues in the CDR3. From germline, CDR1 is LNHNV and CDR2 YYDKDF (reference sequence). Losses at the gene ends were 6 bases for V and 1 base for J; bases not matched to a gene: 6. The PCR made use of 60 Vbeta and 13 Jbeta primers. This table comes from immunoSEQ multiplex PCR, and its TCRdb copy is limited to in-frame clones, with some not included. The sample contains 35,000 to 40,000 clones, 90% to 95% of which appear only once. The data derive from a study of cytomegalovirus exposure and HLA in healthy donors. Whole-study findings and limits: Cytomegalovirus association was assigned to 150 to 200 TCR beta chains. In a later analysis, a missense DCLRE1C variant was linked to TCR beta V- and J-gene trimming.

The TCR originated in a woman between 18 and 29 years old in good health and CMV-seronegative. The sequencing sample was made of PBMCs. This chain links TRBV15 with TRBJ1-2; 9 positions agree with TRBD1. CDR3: CATRPGTGINYGYTF. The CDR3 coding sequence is TGTGCCACCAGACCTGGGACAGGGATTAACTATGGCTACACCTTC.